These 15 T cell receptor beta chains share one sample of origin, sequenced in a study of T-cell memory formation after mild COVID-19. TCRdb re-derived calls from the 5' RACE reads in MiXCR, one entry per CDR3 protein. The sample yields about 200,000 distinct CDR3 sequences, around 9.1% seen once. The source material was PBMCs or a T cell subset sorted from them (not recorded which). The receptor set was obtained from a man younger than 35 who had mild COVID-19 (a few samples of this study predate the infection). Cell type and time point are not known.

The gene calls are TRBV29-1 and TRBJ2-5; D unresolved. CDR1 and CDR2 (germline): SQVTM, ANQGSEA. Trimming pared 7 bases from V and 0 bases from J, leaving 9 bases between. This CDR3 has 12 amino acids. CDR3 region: CSGLGYQETQYF. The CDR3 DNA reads TGCAGCGGGTTGGGATACCAAGAGACCCAGTACTTC.

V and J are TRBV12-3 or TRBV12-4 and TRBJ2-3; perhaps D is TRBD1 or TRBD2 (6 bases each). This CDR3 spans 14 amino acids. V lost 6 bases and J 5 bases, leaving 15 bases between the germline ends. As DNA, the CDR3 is TGTGCCAGCAGAGATACGGGGGCACAAGATACGCAGTATTTT. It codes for CASRDTGAQDTQYF.

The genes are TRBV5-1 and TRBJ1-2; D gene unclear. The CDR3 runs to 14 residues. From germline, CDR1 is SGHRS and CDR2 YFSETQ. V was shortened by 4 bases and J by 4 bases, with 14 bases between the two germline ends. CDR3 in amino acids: CASSPGGQIYGYTF. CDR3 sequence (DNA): TGCGCCAGCAGCCCCGGCGGCCAGATCTATGGCTACACCTTC.

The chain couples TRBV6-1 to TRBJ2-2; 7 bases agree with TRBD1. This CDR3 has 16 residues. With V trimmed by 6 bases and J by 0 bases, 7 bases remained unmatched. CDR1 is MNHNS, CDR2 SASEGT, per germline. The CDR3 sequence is CASSRRDSPNTGELFF. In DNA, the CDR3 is TGTGCCAGCAGCCGTCGGGACAGTCCGAACACCGGGGAGCTGTTTTTT.

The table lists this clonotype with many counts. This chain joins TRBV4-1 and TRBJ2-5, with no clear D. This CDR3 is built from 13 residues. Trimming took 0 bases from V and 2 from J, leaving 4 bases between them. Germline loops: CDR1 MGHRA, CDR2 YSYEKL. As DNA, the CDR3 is TGCGCCAGCAGCCAAGACAAGCAAGAGACCCAGTACTTC. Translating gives CASSQDKQETQYF.

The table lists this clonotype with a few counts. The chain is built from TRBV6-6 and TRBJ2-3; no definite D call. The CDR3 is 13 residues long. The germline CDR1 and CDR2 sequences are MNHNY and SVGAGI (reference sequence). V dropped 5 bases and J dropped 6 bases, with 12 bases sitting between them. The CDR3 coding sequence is TGTGCCAGCAGTAACCTATTCGGGGATACGCAGTATTTT. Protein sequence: CASSNLFGDTQYF.

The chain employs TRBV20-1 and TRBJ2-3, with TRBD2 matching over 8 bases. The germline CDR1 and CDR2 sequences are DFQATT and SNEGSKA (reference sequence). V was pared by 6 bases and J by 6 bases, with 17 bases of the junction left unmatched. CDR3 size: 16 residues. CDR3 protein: CSALPLGRGVSDTQYF. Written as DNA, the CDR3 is TGCAGTGCCCTCCCCCTCGGGCGGGGGGTTTCGGATACGCAGTATTTT.

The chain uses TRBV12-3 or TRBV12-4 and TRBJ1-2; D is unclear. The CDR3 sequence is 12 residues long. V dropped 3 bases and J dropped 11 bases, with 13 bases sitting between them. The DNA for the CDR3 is TGTGCCAGCAGTTTTGGTTCAGCGCAATACACCTTC. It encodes CASSFGSAQYTF.

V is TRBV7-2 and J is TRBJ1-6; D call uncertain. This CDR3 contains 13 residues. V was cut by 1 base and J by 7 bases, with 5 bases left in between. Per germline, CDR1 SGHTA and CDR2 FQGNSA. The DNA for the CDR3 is TGTGCCAGCAGCTTAGTGGCCAATTCACCCCTCCACTTT. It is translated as CASSLVANSPLHF. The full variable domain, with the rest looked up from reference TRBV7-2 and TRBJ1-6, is GAGVSQSPSNKVTEKGKDVELRCDPISGHTALYWYRQSLGQGLEFLIYFQGNSAPDKSGLPSDRFSAERTGGSVSTLTIQRTQQEDSAVYLCASSLVANSPLHFGNGTRLTVT.

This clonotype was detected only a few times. CDR3 DNA: TGTGCCAGCAGCTCCGGGACATACACAGATACGCAGTATTTT. It translates to CASSSGTYTDTQYF. J is TRBJ2-3 and V is TRBV6-1; possible D gene TRBD1, 6 bases. The CDR3 is 14 residues long. The germline V gene encodes CDR1 MNHNS and CDR2 SASEGT. Trimming took 6 bases from V and 2 from J, leaving 12 bases between them.

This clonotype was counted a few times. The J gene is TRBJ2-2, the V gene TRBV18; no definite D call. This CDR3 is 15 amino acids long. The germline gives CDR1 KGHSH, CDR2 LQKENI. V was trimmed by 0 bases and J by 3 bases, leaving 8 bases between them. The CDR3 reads CASSPPSEDTGELFF. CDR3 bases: TGTGCCAGCTCACCACCTTCCGAAGACACCGGGGAGCTGTTTTTT.

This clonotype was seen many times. CDR3 amino acids: CASSLRGIGELFF. The CDR3 region has the DNA TGTGCCAGCAGTTTGAGAGGGATCGGGGAGCTGTTTTTT. The V call is TRBV27, the J call TRBJ2-2, with D possibly being TRBD2 (5 bases). This CDR3 comprises 13 residues. Trimming cost V 3 bases and J 7 bases, with 9 bases left between them. Germline V lookup: CDR1 MNHEY, CDR2 SMNVEV (reference sequence).

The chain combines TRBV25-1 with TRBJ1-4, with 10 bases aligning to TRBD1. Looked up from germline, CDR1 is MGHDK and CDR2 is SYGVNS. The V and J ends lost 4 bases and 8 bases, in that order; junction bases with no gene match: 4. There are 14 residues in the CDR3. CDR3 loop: CASSATGGREKLFF. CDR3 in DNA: TGTGCCAGCAGTGCGACAGGGGGCAGGGAAAAACTGTTTTTT.

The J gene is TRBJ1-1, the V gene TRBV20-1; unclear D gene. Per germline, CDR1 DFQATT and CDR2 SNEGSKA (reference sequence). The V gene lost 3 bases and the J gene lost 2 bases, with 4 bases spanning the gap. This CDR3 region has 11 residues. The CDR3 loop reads CSARSNTEAFF. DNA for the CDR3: TGCAGTGCTAGGTCTAACACTGAAGCTTTCTTT.

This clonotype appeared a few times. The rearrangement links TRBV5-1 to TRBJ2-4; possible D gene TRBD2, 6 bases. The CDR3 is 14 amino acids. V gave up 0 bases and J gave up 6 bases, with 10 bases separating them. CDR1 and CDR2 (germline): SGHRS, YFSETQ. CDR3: CASSLDGGLNIQYF. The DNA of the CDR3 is TGCGCCAGCAGCTTGGACGGGGGATTAAACATTCAGTACTTC.